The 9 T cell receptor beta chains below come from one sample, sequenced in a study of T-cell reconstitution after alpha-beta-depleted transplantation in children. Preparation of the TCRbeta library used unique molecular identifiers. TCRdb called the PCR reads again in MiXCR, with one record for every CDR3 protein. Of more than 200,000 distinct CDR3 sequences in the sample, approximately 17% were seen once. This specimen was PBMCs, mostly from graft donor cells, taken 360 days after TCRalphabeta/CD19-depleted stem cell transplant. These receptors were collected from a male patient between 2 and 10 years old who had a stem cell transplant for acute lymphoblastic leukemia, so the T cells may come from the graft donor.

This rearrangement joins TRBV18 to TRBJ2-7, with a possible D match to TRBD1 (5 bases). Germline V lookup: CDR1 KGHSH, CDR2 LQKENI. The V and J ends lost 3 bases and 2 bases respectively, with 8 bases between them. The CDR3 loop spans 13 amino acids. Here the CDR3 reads CASSPRETYEQYF. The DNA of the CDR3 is TGTGCCAGCTCACCCAGGGAAACCTACGAGCAGTACTTC. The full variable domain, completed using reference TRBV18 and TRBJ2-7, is NAGVMQNPRHLVRRRGQEARLRCSPMKGHSHVYWYRQLPEEGLKFMVYLQKENIIDESGMPKERFSAEFPKEGPSILRIQQVVRGDSAAYFCASSPRETYEQYFGPGTRLTVT.

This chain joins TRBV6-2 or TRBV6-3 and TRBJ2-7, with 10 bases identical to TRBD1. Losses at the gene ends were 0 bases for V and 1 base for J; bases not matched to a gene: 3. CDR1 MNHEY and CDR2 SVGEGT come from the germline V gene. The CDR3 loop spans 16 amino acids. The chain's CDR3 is CASSYSRTGGSYEQYF. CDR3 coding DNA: TGTGCCAGCAGTTACTCCCGGACAGGGGGATCCTACGAGCAGTACTTC.

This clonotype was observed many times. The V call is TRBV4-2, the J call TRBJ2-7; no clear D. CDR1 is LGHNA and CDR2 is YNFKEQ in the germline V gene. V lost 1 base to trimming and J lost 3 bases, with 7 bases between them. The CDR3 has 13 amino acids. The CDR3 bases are TGTGCCAGCAGCCAAGCAACCATCTACGAGCAGTACTTC. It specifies CASSQATIYEQYF.

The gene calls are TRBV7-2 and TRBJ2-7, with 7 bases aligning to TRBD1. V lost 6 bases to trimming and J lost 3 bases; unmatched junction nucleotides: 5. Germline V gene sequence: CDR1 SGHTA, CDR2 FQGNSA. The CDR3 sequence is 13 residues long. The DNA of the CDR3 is TGTGCCAGCAGGTTCCGGGACAGCTACGAGCAGTACTTC. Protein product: CASRFRDSYEQYF.

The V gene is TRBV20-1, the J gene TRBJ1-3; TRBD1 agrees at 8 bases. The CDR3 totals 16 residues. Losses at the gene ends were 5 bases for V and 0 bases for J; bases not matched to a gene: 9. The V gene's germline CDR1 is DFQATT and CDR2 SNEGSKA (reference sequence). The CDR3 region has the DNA TGCAGTGCTGAGCTGGGGACAGGACTCTCTGGAAACACCATATATTTT. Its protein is CSAELGTGLSGNTIYF.

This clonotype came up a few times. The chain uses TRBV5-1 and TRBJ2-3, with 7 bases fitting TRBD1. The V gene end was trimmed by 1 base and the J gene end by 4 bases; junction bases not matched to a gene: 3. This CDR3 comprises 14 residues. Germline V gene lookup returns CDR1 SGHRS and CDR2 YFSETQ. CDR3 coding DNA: TGCGCCAGCAGCTTGTTAACAGGGGCAGATACGCAGTATTTT. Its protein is CASSLLTGADTQYF. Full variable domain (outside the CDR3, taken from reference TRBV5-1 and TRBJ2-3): KAGVTQTPRYLIKTRGQQVTLSCSPISGHRSVSWYQQTPGQGLQFLFEYFSETQRNKGNFPGRFSGRQFSNSRSEMNVSTLELGDSALYLCASSLLTGADTQYFGPGTRLTVL.

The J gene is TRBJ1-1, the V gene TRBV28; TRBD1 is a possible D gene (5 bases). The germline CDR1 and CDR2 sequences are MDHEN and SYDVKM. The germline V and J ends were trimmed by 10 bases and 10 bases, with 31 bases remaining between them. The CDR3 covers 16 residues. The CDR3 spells CAILPSGTRGASGAFF. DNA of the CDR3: TGTGCCATCCTTCCCTCGGGGACGAGAGGGGCCTCGGGAGCTTTCTTT.

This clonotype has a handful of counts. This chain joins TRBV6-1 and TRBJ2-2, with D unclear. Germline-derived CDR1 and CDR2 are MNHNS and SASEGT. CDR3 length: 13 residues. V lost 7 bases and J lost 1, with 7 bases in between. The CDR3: CASTEENTGELFF. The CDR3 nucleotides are TGTGCCAGCACCGAAGAGAACACCGGGGAGCTGTTTTTT.

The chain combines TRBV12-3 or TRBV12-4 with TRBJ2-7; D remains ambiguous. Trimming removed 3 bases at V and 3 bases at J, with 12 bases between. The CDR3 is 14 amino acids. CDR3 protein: CASSLFGPNYEQYF. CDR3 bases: TGTGCCAGCAGTTTGTTCGGGCCTAACTACGAGCAGTACTTC.